Each of the 26 T cell receptor beta chains below was sequenced from the same sample in a study of CD8 T cells in Susac syndrome. Random hexamers served to reverse transcribe roughly 0.45 to 1 ug RNA. TCRdb analysed the immunoSEQ multiplex PCR reads with MiXCR anew, one entry per CDR3 protein. Here the sample spans hundreds of thousands of distinct CDR3 sequences, 80% to 95% being singletons. The source material was CD4+ T cells from PBMCs. These receptors came from a human donor with multiple sclerosis.

The rearrangement joins TRBV7-2 to TRBJ1-1; a weak D match, TRBD1 (5 bases). The ends were cut back, 1 base at V and 1 base at J, with 10 bases in the middle. The CDR3 sequence is 15 residues long. CDR1 and CDR2 from the germline V gene are SGHTA and FQGNSA. CDR3 DNA sequence: TGTGCCAGCAGCTTAGTCAGCAGGGCGAACACTGAAGCTTTCTTT. Translated: CASSLVSRANTEAFF.

This clonotype was counted a few times. The chain has TRBV6-2 or TRBV6-3 and TRBJ2-5; D remains unclear. Germline loops: CDR1 MNHEY, CDR2 SVGEGT. Trimming removed 6 bases from V and 3 bases from J, with 17 bases in between. The CDR3 is 15 residues long. Written as DNA, the CDR3 is TGTGCCAGCAGCCGAGATCTCCCGAGGAAAGAGACCCAGTACTTC. Translation: CASSRDLPRKETQYF.

This chain links TRBV7-9 with TRBJ1-3; D is perhaps TRBD1 (5 bases). V was pared by 1 base and J by 7 bases, with 17 bases between. The germline V gene has CDR1 SEHNR and CDR2 FQNEAQ (reference sequence). This CDR3 comprises 16 residues. The CDR3 DNA reads TGTGCCAGCAGCTTAGTCCAGGGACGAACTCGTAACACCATATATTTT. It translates to CASSLVQGRTRNTIYF.

This clonotype was found a few times. The rearrangement uses TRBV5-6 and TRBJ2-1; 8 nucleotides align to TRBD2. The V gene's germline CDR1 is SGHDT and CDR2 YYEEEE. This CDR3 has 15 amino acids. V was pared by 1 base and J by 2 bases, with 2 bases of the junction left unmatched. CDR3 sequence reads: CASSLLTSAYNEQFF. CDR3 coding DNA: TGTGCCAGCAGCTTGCTGACTAGCGCCTACAATGAGCAGTTCTTC.

The J gene is TRBJ2-7, the V gene TRBV3-1; possibly TRBD1 for D (6 bases). Germline V lookup: CDR1 LGHDT, CDR2 YNNKEL (reference sequence). CDR3 length: 14 residues. V lost 6 bases, J lost 6 bases, and 18 bases lay in between. CDR3 residues: CASSIKQGSSEQYF. The CDR3 nucleotides are TGTGCCAGCAGTATAAAACAGGGTTCTTCCGAGCAGTACTTC.

The chain recombines TRBV5-1 with TRBJ2-7; perhaps TRBD1 as D (5 bases). In germline, CDR1 is SGHRS, CDR2 YFSETQ. The CDR3 is 15 amino acids. V was trimmed by 3 bases and J by 7 bases, leaving 20 bases between them. DNA of the CDR3: TGCGCCAGCAGCTCAGACAGACCCGCCCTGGATGAGCAGTACTTC. Its protein is CASSSDRPALDEQYF.

This clonotype was detected once. The chain employs TRBV7-2 and TRBJ2-7; the D gene could be TRBD1 or TRBD2 (5 bases each). This CDR3 has 13 residues. The ends were cut back, 5 bases at V and 7 bases at J, with 15 bases in the middle. Germline-derived CDR1 and CDR2 are SGHTA and FQGNSA. The CDR3 nucleotides are TGTGCCAGCAGCCCAGAGACGGGACGGGAGCAGTACGTC. Translating gives CASSPETGREQYV.

V is TRBV7-2 and J is TRBJ2-7, with 11 nucleotides matching TRBD2. The J segment lost 5 bases and the V segment lost 5 bases, leaving 8 bases of the junction unmatched. Looked up from germline, CDR1 is SGHTA and CDR2 is FQGNSA. The CDR3 length is 15 residues. CDR3 sequence (DNA): TGTGCCAGCAGCGTTAGCGGGGGGGCCTACAACGAGCAGTACTTC. Protein product: CASSVSGGAYNEQYF. The full variable domain, with the rest looked up from reference TRBV7-2 and TRBJ2-7, is GAGVSQSPSNKVTEKGKDVELRCDPISGHTALYWYRQSLGQGLEFLIYFQGNSAPDKSGLPSDRFSAERTGGSVSTLTIQRTQQEDSAVYLCASSVSGGAYNEQYFGPGTRLTVT.

J is TRBJ2-1 and V is TRBV25-1, with D unclear. Germline CDR1 reads MGHDK; CDR2 reads SYGVNS. This CDR3 has 12 residues. V was shortened by 3 bases and J by 7 bases, with 7 bases between the two germline ends. The CDR3 DNA reads TGTGCCAGCAGTGACCCTCATAATGAGCAGTTCTTC. This encodes CASSDPHNEQFF.

The rearrangement joins TRBV5-6 to TRBJ2-3, with D possibly matching TRBD2 (5 bases). The CDR3 loop spans 12 amino acids. Germline lookup yields CDR1 SGHDT and CDR2 YYEEEE. V was trimmed by 6 bases and J by 6 bases, leaving 11 bases between them. The CDR3 protein is CASTKSGDTQYF. DNA of the CDR3: TGTGCCAGCACCAAATCGGGGGATACGCAGTATTTT.

The rearrangement joins TRBV20-1 to TRBJ1-1, with D maybe TRBD1 (5 bases). V gave up 1 base and J gave up 1 base, with 10 bases separating them. In germline, CDR1 is DFQATT, CDR2 SNEGSKA (reference sequence). This CDR3 region has 14 residues. The CDR3, as DNA: TGCAGTGCTAGAGGTGGGGCAGAGAACACTGAAGCTTTCTTT. Amino acids: CSARGGAENTEAFF.

V gene TRBV7-8 combines with J gene TRBJ2-2; the match to TRBD2 covers 9 bases. Germline V gene sequence: CDR1 SGHVS, CDR2 FQNEAQ. CDR3 length equals 18 residues. Unmatched junction bases numbered 6, after V lost 1 base and J lost 0 bases. The CDR3 bases are TGTGCCAGCAGCTTAGTCGCCAGACTAGCGGCGAACACCGGGGAGCTGTTTTTT. Translation gives CASSLVARLAANTGELFF.

The chain uses TRBV5-6 and TRBJ2-6; D is unclear. Trimming left V 3 bases short and J 3 bases short, with 10 bases between. Germline V lookup: CDR1 SGHDT, CDR2 YYEEEE. The CDR3 sequence is 15 residues long. CDR3: CASSYQGSGANVLTF. CDR3 bases: TGTGCCAGCAGCTACCAAGGAAGTGGGGCCAACGTCCTGACTTTC.

The chain recombines TRBV29-1 with TRBJ2-7, with D unresolved. This CDR3 contains 12 residues. Germline assignment: CDR1 SQVTM and CDR2 ANQGSEA. Trimming cost V 4 bases and J 6 bases, with 13 bases left between them. The CDR3 bases are TGCAGCGTTGGGACGCCTAGTAGCGAGCAGTACTTC. It specifies CSVGTPSSEQYF.

As regards this clonotype: Sequence at one end of the junction differs from germline and may be a read error. The chain couples TRBV4-2 to TRBJ1-2, with D perhaps TRBD1 (5 bases). The length of the CDR3 is 14 residues. Germline-derived CDR1 and CDR2 are LGHNA and YNFKEQ. In DNA, the CDR3 is TGTGCCAGCAGCCAAGACTCAGGGAACTATGGCTGCACCTTC. It yields the protein CASSQDSGNYGCTF.

In nucleotides, the CDR3 is TGTGCCAGCAGTTGGAACATTGGGGCTAACTATGGCTACACCTTC. Residues: CASSWNIGANYGYTF. The chain recombines TRBV27 with TRBJ1-2, with D unclear. V shed 4 bases and J shed 0 bases, with 12 bases lying between them. CDR3 length equals 15 residues. Germline V gives CDR1 MNHEY, CDR2 SMNVEV (reference sequence).

The chain has TRBV7-3 and TRBJ1-1, with D maybe TRBD1 (5 bases). The CDR3 is 14 amino acids. CDR1 is SGHTA and CDR2 is FQGTGA in the germline V gene. Trimming took 3 bases from V and 1 from J, leaving 9 bases between them. The CDR3 sequence is CASSLGGENTEAFF. The CDR3 nucleotides read TGTGCCAGCAGCTTGGGGGGTGAGAACACTGAAGCTTTCTTT.

This clonotype came up once. The rearrangement uses TRBV12-3 or TRBV12-4 and TRBJ2-7, with D possibly TRBD2 on 5 matching bases. This CDR3 comprises 13 residues. V lost 6 bases to trimming and J lost 2 bases, with 11 bases between them. The CDR3 nucleotides read TGTGCCAGCAGCCGGGGTTACCCCTACGAGCAGTACTTC. Its protein is CASSRGYPYEQYF.

The chain recombines TRBV23-1 with TRBJ1-1, with D perhaps matching TRBD1 (5 bases). TRBV23-1 is known as an ORF, though its function is uncertain. The CDR3 contains 17 residues. V lost 2 bases, J lost 5 bases, and 21 bases lay in between. For the CDR3, the DNA is TGCGCCAGCAGTCAAACGGGGCAGGGCCTCGCGTGTACTGAAGCTTTCTTT. It specifies CASSQTGQGLACTEAFF.

This clonotype is a singleton in its sample. V and J are TRBV9 and TRBJ1-3; D possibly corresponds to TRBD1 (5 bases). The CDR3 extends over 13 amino acids. Germline loops: CDR1 SGDLS, CDR2 YYNGEE. Trimming removed 4 bases from V and 8 bases from J, with 13 bases in between. CDR3 sequence reads: CASSFQGLDTIYF. CDR3 coding DNA: TGTGCCAGCAGCTTCCAGGGTCTGGACACCATATATTTT.

The V gene is TRBV12-3 or TRBV12-4, the J gene TRBJ2-2; D possibly corresponds to TRBD2 (7 bases). The CDR3 runs to 14 residues. Trimming left V 5 bases short and J 4 bases short, with 11 bases between. The CDR3 here is CASSRGGVTGELFF. CDR3 coding DNA: TGTGCCAGCAGTAGGGGGGGGGTCACCGGGGAGCTGTTTTTT.

This clonotype was seen only once. For the CDR3, the DNA is TGCAGTGCTAGTTTGTACAGCGTGAAGGTGAGTGGCCTGAAAGCTTTCTTT. This sequence encodes CSASLYSVKVSGLKAFF. The genes are TRBV20-1 and TRBJ1-1; D gene unclear. Germline-derived CDR1 and CDR2 are DFQATT and SNEGSKA (reference sequence). The ends were cut back, 3 bases at V and 9 bases at J, with 29 bases in the middle. There are 17 residues in the CDR3.

The chain recombines TRBV14 with TRBJ1-4, with no clear D. Trimming pared 4 bases from V and 8 bases from J, leaving 8 bases between. The germline V gene encodes CDR1 SGHDN and CDR2 FVKESK. This CDR3 is 12 amino acids long. This CDR3 reads CASSPGQEKLFF. The CDR3 DNA follows: TGTGCCAGCAGCCCAGGCCAAGAAAAACTGTTTTTT.

This sequence joins TRBV29-1 and TRBJ1-1; possibly TRBD1 for D (6 bases). Germline V CDR1 and CDR2: SQVTM, ANQGSEA. Trimming cost V 6 bases and J 1 base, with 12 bases left between them. This CDR3 has 13 residues. CDR3 protein: CSVWLGQNTEAFF. CDR3 nucleotide sequence: TGCAGCGTGTGGTTGGGACAGAACACTGAAGCTTTCTTT.

The chain is built from TRBV6-2 or TRBV6-3 and TRBJ2-5; no firm D call. The CDR3 extends over 13 amino acids. The germline V gene has CDR1 MNHEY and CDR2 SVGEGT. V lost 2 bases to trimming and J lost 4 bases, with 8 bases between them. The CDR3 sequence: CASSYLLGETQYF. The CDR3 DNA sequence: TGTGCCAGCAGTTACCTATTGGGAGAGACCCAGTACTTC.

Only one count was recorded for this clonotype. The V gene is TRBV29-1, the J gene TRBJ2-3, with 10 bases that match TRBD2. Germline CDR1 reads SQVTM; CDR2 reads ANQGSEA. Trimming removed 4 bases from V and 0 bases from J; junction bases left unmatched: 4. This CDR3 is 15 amino acids long. The CDR3 here is CSVVGTSDSTDTQYF. The CDR3 coding sequence is TGCAGCGTTGTGGGGACTAGCGATAGCACAGATACGCAGTATTTT.